Below are 18 T cell receptor beta chains sequenced from a single sample in a study of shared clonotypes between healthy human individuals. Naive-designated CD8 cells lacked CD45RO, were positively enriched for CCR7, and omitted terminally differentiated effector memory CD45RA+ cells. The table came from immunoSEQ multiplex PCR; TCRdb's copy has only in-frame clones and leaves some out. Of around 1.9 million clones in the sample, roughly 91% are singletons; the top ten hold around 1.7%. The sequenced sample consisted of naive CD8+ T cells from PBMCs. These receptors came from a man between 18 and 35 years old in good health. Some clones in this sample may be carry-over from other donors' samples.

The chain carries TRBV5-1 and TRBJ2-3, with 15 bases that match TRBD2. This CDR3 comprises 17 residues. Germline trimming cut 4 bases from V and 3 bases from J; bases unmatched to any gene: 6. Germline assignment: CDR1 SGHRS and CDR2 YFSETQ. DNA for the CDR3: TGCGCCAGCAGCCCTAGGACTAGCGGGAGGGCGACAGATACGCAGTATTTT. Translating gives CASSPRTSGRATDTQYF.

The chain couples TRBV6-5 to TRBJ2-1; D unclear. V was pared by 2 bases and J by 4 bases, with 6 bases between. Germline assignment: CDR1 MNHEY and CDR2 SVGAGI. The CDR3 has 13 amino acids. The chain's CDR3 is CASSYDVYNEQFF. The CDR3 DNA reads TGTGCCAGCAGTTACGATGTATACAATGAGCAGTTCTTC.

The chain joins TRBV4-1 to TRBJ2-7; a weak D match, TRBD1 (6 bases). Germline loops: CDR1 MGHRA, CDR2 YSYEKL. The CDR3 runs to 15 residues. Trimming left V 4 bases short and J 3 bases short, with 16 bases between. CDR3 sequence reads: CASSLSTGTGYEQYF. CDR3 nucleotide sequence: TGCGCCAGCAGCCTTTCGACAGGTACGGGCTACGAGCAGTACTTC.

This chain joins TRBV10-3 and TRBJ1-3; D gene uncertain. Trimming took off 2 bases at V and 4 bases at J, with 9 bases between the two ends. There are 14 residues in the CDR3. CDR1 is ENHRY and CDR2 is SYGVKD in the germline V gene. This CDR3 reads CAISEIVGGNTIYF. The CDR3, as DNA: TGTGCCATCAGTGAGATAGTGGGAGGAAACACCATATATTTT.

This clone turned up a few times. The DNA of the CDR3 is TGTGCCATCAATGCTGGCAGAGGGGCTTTCTTT. This encodes CAINAGRGAFF. The chain recombines TRBV10-3 with TRBJ1-1; D is undetermined. Germline V CDR1 and CDR2: ENHRY, SYGVKD. Trimming left V 7 bases short and J 11 bases short, with 14 bases between. The CDR3 spans 11 residues.

The chain is built from TRBV3-1 (or the pseudogene TRBV3-2) and TRBJ2-5; D is ambiguous. This CDR3 comprises 9 residues. V gave up 8 bases and J gave up 8 bases, with 6 bases separating them. Per germline, CDR1 LGHDT and CDR2 YNNKEL (reference sequence). CDR3 protein: CASGQTQYF. The CDR3 DNA reads TGTGCCAGCGGGCAAACCCAGTACTTC.

The V gene is TRBV9, the J gene TRBJ2-2; 9 bases align to TRBD2. The V gene's germline CDR1 is SGDLS and CDR2 YYNGEE. V gave up 4 bases and J gave up 6 bases; unmatched junction bases: 4. The CDR3 has 14 amino acids. CDR3 nucleotides: TGTGCCAGCAGCCCATGGACTAGCGCCGGGGAGCTGTTTTTT. Translated: CASSPWTSAGELFF.

Worth noting for this clone: Other DNA sequences within the sample encode an identical CDR3. As DNA, the CDR3 is TGTGCCAGCAGCGTAGATGTCACCTACGAGCAGTACTTC. Protein sequence: CASSVDVTYEQYF. V and J are TRBV9 and TRBJ2-7; D unresolved. The CDR3 sequence is 13 residues long. The germline V and J ends were trimmed by 0 bases and 2 bases, with 6 bases remaining between them. Germline CDR1 reads SGDLS; CDR2 reads YYNGEE.

This chain uses TRBV7-8 with TRBJ2-4; 10 bases agree with TRBD1. The CDR3 is made up of 13 amino acids. Germline lookup yields CDR1 SGHVS and CDR2 FQNEAQ. Unmatched junction bases numbered 3, after V lost 4 bases and J lost 9 bases. CDR3 loop: CASSSDRGSIQYF. DNA for the CDR3: TGTGCCAGCAGCTCGGACAGGGGGAGCATTCAGTACTTC. Complete variable domain (other parts from reference TRBV7-8 and TRBJ2-4): GAGVSQSPRYKVAKRGQDVALRCDPISGHVSLFWYQQALGQGPEFLTYFQNEAQLDKSGLPSDRFFAERPEGSVSTLKIQRTQQEDSAVYLCASSSDRGSIQYFGAGTRLSVL.

This rearrangement joins TRBV9 to TRBJ1-1, with D perhaps TRBD1 (5 bases). This CDR3 region has 15 residues. Germline-derived CDR1 and CDR2 are SGDLS and YYNGEE. Between the trimmed V and J ends, which lost 0 bases and 6 bases, there was a span of 15 bases. For the CDR3, the DNA is TGTGCCAGCAGCGTAGTCATGGGGCCCGGCGCTGAAGCTTTCTTT. The encoded protein is CASSVVMGPGAEAFF.

V gene TRBV28 combines with J gene TRBJ2-5; D unresolved. The germline CDR1 and CDR2 sequences are MDHEN and SYDVKM. V was shortened by 5 bases and J by 5 bases, with 12 bases between the two germline ends. The CDR3 is 13 residues long. As DNA, the CDR3 is TGTGCCAGCAGTCCCCAGAGCTCCGAGACCCAGTACTTC. It translates to CASSPQSSETQYF.

The rearrangement uses TRBV2 and TRBJ2-2; TRBD2 matches 14 bases. The V gene end was trimmed by 4 bases and the J gene end by 7 bases; junction bases not matched to a gene: 8. CDR3 length: 17 amino acids. Germline V gene data show CDR1 as SNHLY and CDR2 as FYNNEI. CDR3 sequence: CASSVGTSGSLGGELFF. CDR3 in DNA: TGTGCCAGCAGTGTGGGGACTAGCGGGAGTCTTGGCGGGGAGCTGTTTTTT.

The chain combines TRBV19 with TRBJ2-7, with D unclear. The germline V and J ends were trimmed by 5 bases and 5 bases, with 16 bases remaining between them. The CDR3 length is 14 residues. The germline gives CDR1 LNHDA, CDR2 SQIVND (reference sequence). This chain's CDR3 is CASSVQHTDHEQYF. CDR3 nucleotides: TGTGCCAGTAGTGTCCAGCATACAGACCACGAGCAGTACTTC.

The chain has TRBV5-1 and TRBJ2-2; TRBD2 agrees at 14 bases. The CDR3 extends over 17 amino acids. V trimming: 3 bases; J trimming: 5 bases; junction bases outside the gene matches: 6. From germline, CDR1 is SGHRS and CDR2 YFSETQ. The CDR3 DNA reads TGCGCCAGCAGCTGGGGACTAGCGGGAGTCGGGACCGGGGAGCTGTTTTTT. Protein: CASSWGLAGVGTGELFF.

The genes are TRBV9 and TRBJ2-1, with D hard to call. The germline V gene encodes CDR1 SGDLS and CDR2 YYNGEE. This CDR3 has 16 amino acids. Trimming pared 2 bases from V and 0 bases from J, leaving 12 bases between. CDR3 DNA: TGTGCCAGCAGCGTTTCCCAGCGCCGCTCCTACAATGAGCAGTTCTTC. This encodes CASSVSQRRSYNEQFF.

CDR3 in amino acids: CASSENRGYEQFF. As DNA, the CDR3 is TGTGCCAGCAGTGAGAACAGGGGATATGAGCAGTTCTTC. The rearrangement joins TRBV6-4 to TRBJ2-1; 7 nucleotides agree with TRBD1. The CDR3 has 13 residues. From germline, CDR1 is MRHNA and CDR2 SNTAGT. Trimming took 3 bases from V and 8 from J; bases not matched to a gene: 4.

In the case of this clone: Other nucleotide sequences from this sample produce the same CDR3. The chain carries TRBV7-2 and TRBJ2-7; D uncertain. V was clipped by 5 bases and J by 0 bases, with 5 bases between them. Germline values: CDR1 SGHTA, CDR2 FQGNSA. CDR3 length equals 12 residues. As DNA, the CDR3 is TGTGCCAGCAGCCTCAGCTCCTACGAGCAGTACTTC. It is translated as CASSLSSYEQYF.

The chain has TRBV15 and TRBJ2-7; no clear D. V shed 4 bases and J shed 2 bases, with 18 bases lying between them. Germline CDR1 LNHNV, CDR2 YYDKDF (reference sequence). The CDR3 totals 16 residues. CDR3 in amino acids: CATSIVPGPTAYEQYF. DNA for the CDR3: TGTGCCACCAGCATAGTGCCCGGACCTACTGCCTACGAGCAGTACTTC.